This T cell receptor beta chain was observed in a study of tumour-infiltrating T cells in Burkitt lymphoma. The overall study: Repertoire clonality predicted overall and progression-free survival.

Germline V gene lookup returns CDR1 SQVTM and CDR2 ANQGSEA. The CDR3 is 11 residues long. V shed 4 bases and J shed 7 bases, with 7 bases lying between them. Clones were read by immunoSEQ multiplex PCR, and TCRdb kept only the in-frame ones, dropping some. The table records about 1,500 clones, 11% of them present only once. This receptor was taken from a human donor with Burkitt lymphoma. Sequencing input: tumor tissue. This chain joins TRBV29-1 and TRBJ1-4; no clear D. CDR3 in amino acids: CSVGFSEKLFF. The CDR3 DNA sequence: TGCAGCGTTGGTTTCAGTGAAAAACTGTTTTTT.